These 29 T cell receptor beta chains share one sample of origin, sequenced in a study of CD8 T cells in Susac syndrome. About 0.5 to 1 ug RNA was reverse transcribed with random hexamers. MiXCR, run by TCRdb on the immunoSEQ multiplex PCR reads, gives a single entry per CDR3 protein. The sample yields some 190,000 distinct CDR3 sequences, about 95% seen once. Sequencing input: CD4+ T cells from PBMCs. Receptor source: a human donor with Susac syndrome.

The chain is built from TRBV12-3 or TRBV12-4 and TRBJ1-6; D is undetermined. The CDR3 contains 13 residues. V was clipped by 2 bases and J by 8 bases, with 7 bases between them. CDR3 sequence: CASSLRRDSPLHF. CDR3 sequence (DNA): TGTGCCAGCAGTTTAAGAAGGGATTCACCCCTCCACTTT.

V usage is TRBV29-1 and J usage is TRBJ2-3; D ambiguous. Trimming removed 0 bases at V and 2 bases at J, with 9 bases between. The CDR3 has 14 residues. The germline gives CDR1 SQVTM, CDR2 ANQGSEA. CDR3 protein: CSVEDPRYTDTQYF. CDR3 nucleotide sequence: TGCAGCGTTGAAGATCCCCGATACACAGATACGCAGTATTTT.

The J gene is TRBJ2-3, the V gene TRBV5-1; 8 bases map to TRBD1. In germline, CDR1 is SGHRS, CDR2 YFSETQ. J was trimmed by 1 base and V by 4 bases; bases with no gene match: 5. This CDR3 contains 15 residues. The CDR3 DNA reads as TGCGCCAGCAGCCAGGGGGCAGGAGGCACAGATACGCAGTATTTT. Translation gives CASSQGAGGTDTQYF.

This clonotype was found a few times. The CDR3 nucleotides read TGTGCCAGCAGTTTAGTGGGACAGACGAGCTCCTATAATTCACCCCTCCACTTT. It translates to CASSLVGQTSSYNSPLHF. The J gene is TRBJ1-6, the V gene TRBV27; 7 bases line up with TRBD1. This CDR3 is 18 amino acids long. The germline CDR1 and CDR2 sequences are MNHEY and SMNVEV (reference sequence). The V gene end was trimmed by 2 bases and the J gene end by 0 bases; junction bases not matched to a gene: 7.

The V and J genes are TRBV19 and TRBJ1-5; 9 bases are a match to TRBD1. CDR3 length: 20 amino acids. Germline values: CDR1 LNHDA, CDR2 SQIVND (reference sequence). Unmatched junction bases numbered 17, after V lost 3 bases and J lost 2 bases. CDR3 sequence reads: CASSIRRGTGSVSGNQPQHF. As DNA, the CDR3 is TGTGCCAGTAGTATTAGGAGGGGGACAGGGAGTGTTTCCGGCAATCAGCCCCAGCATTTT.

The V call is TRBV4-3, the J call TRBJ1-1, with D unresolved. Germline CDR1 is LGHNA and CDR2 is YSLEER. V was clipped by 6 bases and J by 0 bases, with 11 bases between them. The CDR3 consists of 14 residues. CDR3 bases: TGCGCCAGCAGTCGCGCACAGATGAACACTGAAGCTTTCTTT. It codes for CASSRAQMNTEAFF.

CDR3 nucleotide sequence: TGTGCCAGCAGTGGTTACAGGGGGTTGGATACGCAGTATTTT. This gives the protein CASSGYRGLDTQYF. This chain uses TRBV25-1 with TRBJ2-3; 8 bases are a match to TRBD1. The CDR3 length is 14 residues. Unmatched junction bases numbered 6, after V lost 4 bases and J lost 6 bases. From germline, CDR1 is MGHDK and CDR2 SYGVNS.

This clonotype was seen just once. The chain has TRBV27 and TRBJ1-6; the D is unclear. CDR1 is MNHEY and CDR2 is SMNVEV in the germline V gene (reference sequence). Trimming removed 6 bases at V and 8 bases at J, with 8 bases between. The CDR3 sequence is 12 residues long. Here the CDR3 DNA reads TGTGCCAGCAGCGGAGATTATTCACCCCTCCACTTT. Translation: CASSGDYSPLHF.

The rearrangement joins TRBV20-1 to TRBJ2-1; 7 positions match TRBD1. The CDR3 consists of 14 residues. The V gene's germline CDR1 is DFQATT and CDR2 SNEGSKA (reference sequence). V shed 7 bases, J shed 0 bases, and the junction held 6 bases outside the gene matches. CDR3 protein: CSGEGQSSYNEQFF. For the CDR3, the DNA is TGCAGTGGCGAGGGACAGAGCTCCTACAATGAGCAGTTCTTC.

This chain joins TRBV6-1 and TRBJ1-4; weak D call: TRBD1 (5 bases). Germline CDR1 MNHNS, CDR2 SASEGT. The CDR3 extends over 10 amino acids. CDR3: CGGRYEKLFF. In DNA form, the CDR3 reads TGTGGGGGGAGGTATGAAAAACTGTTTTTT.

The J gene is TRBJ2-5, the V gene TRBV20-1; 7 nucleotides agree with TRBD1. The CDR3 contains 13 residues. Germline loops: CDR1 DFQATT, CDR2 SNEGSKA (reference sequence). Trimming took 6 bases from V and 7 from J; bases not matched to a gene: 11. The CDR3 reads CSAPGTEVVTQYF. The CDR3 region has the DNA TGCAGTGCACCCGGGACAGAGGTTGTGACCCAGTACTTC.

The CDR3 sequence is CASSLTLGTGEPYYNEQFF. CDR3 coding DNA: TGTGCCAGCAGCTTAACCCTAGGGACGGGTGAGCCCTACTACAATGAGCAGTTCTTC. V is TRBV7-3 and J is TRBJ2-1; D may correspond to TRBD1 or TRBD2 (5 bases each). V was trimmed by 0 bases and J by 3 bases, leaving 21 bases between them. The germline V gene encodes CDR1 SGHTA and CDR2 FQGTGA. CDR3 length: 19 amino acids.

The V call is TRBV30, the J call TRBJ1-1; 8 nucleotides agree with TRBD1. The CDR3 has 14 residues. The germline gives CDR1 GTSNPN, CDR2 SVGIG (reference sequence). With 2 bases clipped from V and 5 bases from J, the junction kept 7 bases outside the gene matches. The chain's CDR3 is CAWSPGQGLTEAFF. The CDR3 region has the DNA TGTGCCTGGAGTCCCGGACAGGGTCTTACTGAAGCTTTCTTT.

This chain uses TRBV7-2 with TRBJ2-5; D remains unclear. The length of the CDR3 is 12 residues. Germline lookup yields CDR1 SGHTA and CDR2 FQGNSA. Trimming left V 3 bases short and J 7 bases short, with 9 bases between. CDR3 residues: CASSFQPPTQYF. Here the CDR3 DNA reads TGTGCCAGCAGCTTTCAACCTCCGACCCAGTACTTC.

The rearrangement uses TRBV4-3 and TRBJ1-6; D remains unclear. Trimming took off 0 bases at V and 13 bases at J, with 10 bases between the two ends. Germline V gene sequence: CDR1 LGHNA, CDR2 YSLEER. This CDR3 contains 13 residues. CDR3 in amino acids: CASSQDLSMPLHF. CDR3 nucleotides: TGCGCCAGCAGCCAAGATCTATCAATGCCCCTCCACTTT.

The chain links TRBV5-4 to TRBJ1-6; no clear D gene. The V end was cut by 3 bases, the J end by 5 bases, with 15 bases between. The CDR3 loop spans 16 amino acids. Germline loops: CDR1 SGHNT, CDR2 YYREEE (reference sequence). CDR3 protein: CASSSTPSAHNSPLHF. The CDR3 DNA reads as TGTGCCAGCAGCTCGACCCCTTCGGCCCATAATTCACCCCTCCACTTT.

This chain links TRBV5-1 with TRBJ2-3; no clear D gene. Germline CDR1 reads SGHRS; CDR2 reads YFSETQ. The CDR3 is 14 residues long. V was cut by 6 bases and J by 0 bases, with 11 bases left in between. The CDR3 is CASKFEASTDTQYF. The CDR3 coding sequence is TGCGCCAGCAAATTCGAGGCCAGCACAGATACGCAGTATTTT.

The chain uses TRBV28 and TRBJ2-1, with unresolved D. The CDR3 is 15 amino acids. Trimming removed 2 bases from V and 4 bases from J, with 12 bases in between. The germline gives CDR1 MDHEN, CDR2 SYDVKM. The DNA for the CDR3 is TGTGCCAGCAGTTTAGCGGCAGGTCCTTACAATGAGCAGTTCTTC. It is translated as CASSLAAGPYNEQFF.

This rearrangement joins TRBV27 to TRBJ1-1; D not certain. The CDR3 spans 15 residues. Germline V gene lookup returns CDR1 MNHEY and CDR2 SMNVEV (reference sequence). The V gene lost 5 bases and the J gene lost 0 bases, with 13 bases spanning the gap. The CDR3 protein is CASSPVGTMNTEAFF. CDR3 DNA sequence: TGTGCCAGCAGTCCCGTGGGCACCATGAACACTGAAGCTTTCTTT.

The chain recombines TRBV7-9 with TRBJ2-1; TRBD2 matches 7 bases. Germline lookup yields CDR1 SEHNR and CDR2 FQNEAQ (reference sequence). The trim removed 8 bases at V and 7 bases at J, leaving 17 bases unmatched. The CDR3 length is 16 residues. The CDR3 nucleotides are TGTGCCAGCGGGGAATTCGGTAGCGGGCCGCGAAATGAGCAGTTCTTC. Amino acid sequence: CASGEFGSGPRNEQFF.

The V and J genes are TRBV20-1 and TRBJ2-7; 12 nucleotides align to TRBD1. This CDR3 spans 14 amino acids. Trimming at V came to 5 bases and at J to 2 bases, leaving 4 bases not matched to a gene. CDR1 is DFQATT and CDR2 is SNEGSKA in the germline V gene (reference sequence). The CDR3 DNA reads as TGCAGTGCTTGGGGACAGGGGGCTACCTACGAGCAGTACTTC. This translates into CSAWGQGATYEQYF.

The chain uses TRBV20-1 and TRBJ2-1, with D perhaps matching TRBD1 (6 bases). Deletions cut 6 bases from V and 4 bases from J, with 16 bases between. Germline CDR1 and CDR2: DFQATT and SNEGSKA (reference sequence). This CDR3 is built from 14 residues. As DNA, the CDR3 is TGCAGTGCCCCCGCGGTCAGGGGTTACAATGAGCAGTTCTTC. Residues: CSAPAVRGYNEQFF.

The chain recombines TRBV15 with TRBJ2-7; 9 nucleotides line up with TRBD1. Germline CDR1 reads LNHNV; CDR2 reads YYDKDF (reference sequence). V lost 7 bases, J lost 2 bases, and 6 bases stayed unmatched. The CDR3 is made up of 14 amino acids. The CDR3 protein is CATNPGQGTYEQYF. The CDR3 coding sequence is TGTGCCACCAACCCGGGACAGGGTACCTACGAGCAGTACTTC.

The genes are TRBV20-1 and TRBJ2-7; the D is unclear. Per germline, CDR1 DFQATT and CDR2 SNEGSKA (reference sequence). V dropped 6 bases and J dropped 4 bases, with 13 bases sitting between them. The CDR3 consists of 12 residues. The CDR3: CSATLRSYEQYF. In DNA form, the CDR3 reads TGCAGTGCCACCCTACGCAGTTACGAGCAGTACTTC.

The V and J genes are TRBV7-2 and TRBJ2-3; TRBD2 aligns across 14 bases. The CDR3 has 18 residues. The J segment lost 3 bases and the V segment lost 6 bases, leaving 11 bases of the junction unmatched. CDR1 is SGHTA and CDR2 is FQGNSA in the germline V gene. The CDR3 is CASSRMTSGGAETDTQYF. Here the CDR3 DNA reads TGTGCCAGCAGTCGAATGACTAGCGGGGGGGCGGAGACAGATACGCAGTATTTT.

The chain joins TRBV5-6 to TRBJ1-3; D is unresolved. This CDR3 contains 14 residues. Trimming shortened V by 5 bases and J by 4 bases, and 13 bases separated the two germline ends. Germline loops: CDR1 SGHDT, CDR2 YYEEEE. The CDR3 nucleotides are TGTGCCAGCAGTTTACGGGAGCCAGGAAACACCATATATTTT. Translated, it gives CASSLREPGNTIYF. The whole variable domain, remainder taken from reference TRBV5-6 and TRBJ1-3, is DAGVTQSPTHLIKTRGQQVTLRCSPKSGHDTVSWYQQALGQGPQFIFQYYEEEERQRGNFPDRFSGHQFPNYSSELNVNALLLGDSALYLCASSLREPGNTIYFGEGSWLTVV.

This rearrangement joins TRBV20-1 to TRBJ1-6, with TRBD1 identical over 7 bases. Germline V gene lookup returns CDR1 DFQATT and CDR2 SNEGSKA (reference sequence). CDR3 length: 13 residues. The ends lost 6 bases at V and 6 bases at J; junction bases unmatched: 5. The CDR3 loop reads CSASGTANSPLHF. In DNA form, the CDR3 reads TGCAGTGCCAGCGGGACAGCTAATTCACCCCTCCACTTT.

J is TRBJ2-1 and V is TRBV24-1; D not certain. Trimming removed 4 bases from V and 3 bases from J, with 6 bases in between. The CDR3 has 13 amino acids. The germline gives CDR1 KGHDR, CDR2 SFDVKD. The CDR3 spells CATSDRNYNEQFF. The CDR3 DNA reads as TGTGCCACCAGTGACCGTAACTACAATGAGCAGTTCTTC.

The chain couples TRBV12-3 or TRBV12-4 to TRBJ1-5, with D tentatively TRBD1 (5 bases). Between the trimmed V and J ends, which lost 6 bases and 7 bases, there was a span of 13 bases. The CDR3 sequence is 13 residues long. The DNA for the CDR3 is TGTGCCAGCAGCAAGAAGCAGGGACAGCCCCAGCATTTT. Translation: CASSKKQGQPQHF.